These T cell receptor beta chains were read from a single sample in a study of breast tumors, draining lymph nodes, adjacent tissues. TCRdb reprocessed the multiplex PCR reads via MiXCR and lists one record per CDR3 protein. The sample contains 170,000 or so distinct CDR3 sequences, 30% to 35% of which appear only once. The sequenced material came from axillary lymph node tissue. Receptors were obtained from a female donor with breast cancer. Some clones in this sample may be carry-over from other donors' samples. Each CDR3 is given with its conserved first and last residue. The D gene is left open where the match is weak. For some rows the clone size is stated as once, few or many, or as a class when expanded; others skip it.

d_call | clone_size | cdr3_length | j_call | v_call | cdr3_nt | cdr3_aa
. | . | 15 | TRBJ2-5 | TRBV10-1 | TGCGCCAGCAGCCCCGGGGGAGGCCCTTGGGAGACCCAGTACTTC | CASSPGGGPWETQYF
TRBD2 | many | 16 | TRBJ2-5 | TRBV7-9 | TGTGCCAGCAGCTTAGAGCAGCGGGAGGGCCGCGAGACCCAGTACTTC | CASSLEQREGRETQYF
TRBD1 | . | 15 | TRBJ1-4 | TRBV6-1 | TGTGCCAGCAGGCGGGTGACAGGGGGGTTGGAAAAACTGTTTTTT | CASRRVTGGLEKLFF
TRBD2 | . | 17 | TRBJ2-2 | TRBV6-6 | TGTGCCAGCAGTTACAGCGGGAGGGCAGCGAACACCGGGGAGCTGTTTTTT | CASSYSGRAANTGELFF
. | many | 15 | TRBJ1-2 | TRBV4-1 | TGCGCCAGCAGCCAAGGACAGTCCAGGAGCTATGGCTACACCTTC | CASSQGQSRSYGYTF
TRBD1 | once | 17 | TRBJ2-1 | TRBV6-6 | TGTGCCAGCAGTCACTCGGGACGTGCAGACAGGGTTAATGAGCAGTTCTTC | CASSHSGRADRVNEQFF
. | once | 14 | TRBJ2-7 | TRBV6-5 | TGTGCCAGCAGTCACTCGCCAGGGGCCTACGAGCAGTGCTTC | CASSHSPGAYEQCF
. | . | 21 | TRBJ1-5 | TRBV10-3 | TGTGCCCAACGAACCGACCAAATTTCGGATAGCGGGGGTCGCGGGGGGCAGCCCCAGCATTTT | CAQRTDQISDSGGRGGQPQHF
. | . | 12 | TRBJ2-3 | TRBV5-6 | TGTGCCAGCAGCTTGGGGACGGGGTTCCAGTATTTT | CASSLGTGFQYF
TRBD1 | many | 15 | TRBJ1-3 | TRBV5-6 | TGTGCCAGCAGCCTGACAGGGAGGGCTGGAAACACCATATATTTT | CASSLTGRAGNTIYF
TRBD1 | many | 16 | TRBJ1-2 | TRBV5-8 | TGTGCCAGCAGCTTGGCAGACAGGGGGCTATGGTATGGCTACACCTTC | CASSLADRGLWYGYTF
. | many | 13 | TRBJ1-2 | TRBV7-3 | TGTGCCAGCAGCTTGGGGTCAGGCTATGGCTACACCTTC | CASSLGSGYGYTF
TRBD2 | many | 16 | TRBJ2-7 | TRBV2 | TGTGCCAGCGGAGCGGACGGGCTAGCGGGGTCCTACGAGCAGTACTTC | CASGADGLAGSYEQYF
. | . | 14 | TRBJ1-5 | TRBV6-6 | TGTGCCAGCAATCACCTCGGGGGCGGACAGCCCCAGCATTTT | CASNHLGGGQPQHF
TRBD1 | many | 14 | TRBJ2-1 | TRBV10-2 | TGCGCCAGCAGCCGGGACAGACCTTACAATGAGCAGTTCTTC | CASSRDRPYNEQFF
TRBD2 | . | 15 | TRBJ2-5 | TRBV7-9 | TGTGCCAGCAGCCCGCACGGGAGGGCCGGGGAGACCCAGTACTTC | CASSPHGRAGETQYF